This T cell receptor beta chain was obtained from a study of blood T cells in healthy people across ages. Primed by a sample-barcoded 5' primer and a J-beta primer mix, a second PCR proceeded for about 6 to 12 cycles. TCRdb redid the calling of the 5' RACE reads with MiXCR, one entry per CDR3 protein. The profile shows over 950,000 distinct CDR3 sequences, 51% of them singletons. Study results and limitations: Unsorted PBMCs blocked a conclusive comparison of naive and antigen-experienced cells.

Concerning this clonotype itself: Its antigen is unknown.

CDR1 is MDHEN, CDR2 SYDVKM, per germline. This CDR3 region has 11 residues. The V gene lost 7 bases and the J gene lost 4 bases, with 7 bases spanning the gap. The chain employs TRBV28 and TRBJ1-1, with unresolved D. The sequence was obtained from a woman aged 60-75 years in good health. Sequencing was performed on blood. CDR3 residues: CASTRVTEAFF. CDR3 coding DNA: TGTGCCAGCACGAGGGTCACTGAAGCTTTCTTT. Full variable domain (rest looked up from reference TRBV28 and TRBJ1-1): DVKVTQSSRYLVKRTGEKVFLECVQDMDHENMFWYRQDPGLGLRLIYFSYDVKMKEKGDIPEGYSVSREKKERFSLILESASTNQTSMYLCASTRVTEAFFGQGTRLTVV.